The T cell receptor beta chain described here comes from a study of cytomegalovirus exposure and HLA in healthy donors. Study outcomes and limitations: Cytomegalovirus-associated TCR beta chains were listed, numbering around 150.

For this clone: The antigen is undetermined.

Use of 60 Vbeta and 13 Jbeta primers characterized the PCR. Using immunoSEQ multiplex PCR, the repertoire was profiled, and TCRdb retains in-frame clones only, with some absent. Of approximately 160,000 clones listed, around 83% are singletons. CDR3 size: 14 residues. Trimming removed 7 bases from V and 2 bases from J; junction bases left unmatched: 7. CDR1 and CDR2 (germline): MNHEY, SMNVEV (reference sequence). The sequence was collected from a girl aged 2-10 years in good health and CMV-seropositive. The V call is TRBV27, the J call TRBJ1-1, with 7 bases identical to TRBD1. Sequencing was carried out using PBMCs. CDR3 region: CASNLIGGNTEAFF. The CDR3 coding sequence is TGTGCCAGCAACCTTATAGGGGGCAACACTGAAGCTTTCTTT.